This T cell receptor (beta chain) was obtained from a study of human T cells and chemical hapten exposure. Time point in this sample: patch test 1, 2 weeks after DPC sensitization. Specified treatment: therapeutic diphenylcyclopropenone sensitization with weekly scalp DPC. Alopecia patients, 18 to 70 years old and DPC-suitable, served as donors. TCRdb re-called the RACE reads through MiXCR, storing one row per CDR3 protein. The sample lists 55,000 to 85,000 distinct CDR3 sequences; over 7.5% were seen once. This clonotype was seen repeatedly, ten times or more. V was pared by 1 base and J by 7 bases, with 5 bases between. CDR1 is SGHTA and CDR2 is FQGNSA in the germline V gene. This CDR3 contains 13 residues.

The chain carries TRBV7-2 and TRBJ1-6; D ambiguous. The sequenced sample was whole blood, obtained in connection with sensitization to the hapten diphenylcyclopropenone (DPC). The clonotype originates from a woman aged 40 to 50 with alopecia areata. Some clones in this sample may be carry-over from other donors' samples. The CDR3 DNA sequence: TGTGCCAGCAGCTTAGTCGAAAATTCACCCCTCCACTTT. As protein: CASSLVENSPLHF.